This TCR beta chain was sequenced in a study of T cells in Graves' hyperthyroidism and ophthalmopathy. A remark on this clonotype: One end of the junction is discordant with germline, which a read error may explain.

The CDR3 is 14 residues long. Germline V gene sequence: CDR1 SNHLY, CDR2 FYNNEI. TCR beta CDR3 regions were amplified from RNA. HTBI primers were the set used in a first-round RT-PCR of the TCR CDR3. TCRdb independently ran MiXCR on the multiplex PCR reads; one entry per CDR3 protein. The sample lists some 620,000 distinct CDR3 sequences, about 16% occurring once. Recently diagnosed hyperthyroidism of less than 2 months' duration affected patients aged 18 to 65. The sequence derives from a woman aged 25 to 39 with Graves' hyperthyroidism. The source material was blood. This rearrangement joins TRBV2 to TRBJ1-2; D unresolved. The chain's CDR3 is CAGSELRVNYGYTF. The CDR3 DNA follows: TGTGCCGGCAGTGAACTAAGAGTAAACTATGGCTACACCTTC.